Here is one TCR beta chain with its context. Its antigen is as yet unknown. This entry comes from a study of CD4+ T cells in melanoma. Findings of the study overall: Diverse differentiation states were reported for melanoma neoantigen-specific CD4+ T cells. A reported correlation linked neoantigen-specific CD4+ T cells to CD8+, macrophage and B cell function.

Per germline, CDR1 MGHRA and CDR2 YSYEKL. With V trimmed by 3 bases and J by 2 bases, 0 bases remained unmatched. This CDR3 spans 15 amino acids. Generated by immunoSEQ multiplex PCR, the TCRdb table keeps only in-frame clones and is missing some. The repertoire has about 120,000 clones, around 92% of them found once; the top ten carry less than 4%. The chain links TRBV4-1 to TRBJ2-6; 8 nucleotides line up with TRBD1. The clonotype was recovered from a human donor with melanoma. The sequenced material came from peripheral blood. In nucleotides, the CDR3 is TGCGCCAGCAGCCAGACAGGGGCTGGGGCCAACGTCCTGACTTTC. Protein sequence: CASSQTGAGANVLTF.